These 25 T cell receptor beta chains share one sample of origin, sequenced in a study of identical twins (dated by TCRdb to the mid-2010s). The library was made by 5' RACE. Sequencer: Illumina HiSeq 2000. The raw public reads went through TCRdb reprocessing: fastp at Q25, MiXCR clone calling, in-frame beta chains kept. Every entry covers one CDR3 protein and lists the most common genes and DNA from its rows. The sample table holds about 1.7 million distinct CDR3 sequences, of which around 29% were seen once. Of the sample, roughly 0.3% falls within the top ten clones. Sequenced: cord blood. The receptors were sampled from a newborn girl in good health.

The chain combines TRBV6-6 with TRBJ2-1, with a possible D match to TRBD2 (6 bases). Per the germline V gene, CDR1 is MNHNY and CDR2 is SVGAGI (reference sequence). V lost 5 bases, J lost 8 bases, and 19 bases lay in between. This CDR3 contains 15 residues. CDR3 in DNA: TGTGCCAGCAGTCGCCCAACCGCTTCGGGGGATGAGCAGTTCTTC. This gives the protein CASSRPTASGDEQFF.

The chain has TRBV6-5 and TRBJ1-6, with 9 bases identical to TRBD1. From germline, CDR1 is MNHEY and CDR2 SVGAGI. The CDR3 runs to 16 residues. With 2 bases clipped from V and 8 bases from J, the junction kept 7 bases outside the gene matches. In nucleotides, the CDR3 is TGTGCCAGCAGTTACACCCCAACAGGGGGCCATTCACCCCTCCACTTT. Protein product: CASSYTPTGGHSPLHF.

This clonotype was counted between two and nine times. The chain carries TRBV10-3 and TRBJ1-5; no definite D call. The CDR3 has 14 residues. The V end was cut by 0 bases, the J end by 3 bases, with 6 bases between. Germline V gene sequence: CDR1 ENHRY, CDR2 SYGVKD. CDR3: CAISESLLNQPQHF. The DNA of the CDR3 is TGTGCCATCAGTGAGTCGTTGCTCAATCAGCCCCAGCATTTT.

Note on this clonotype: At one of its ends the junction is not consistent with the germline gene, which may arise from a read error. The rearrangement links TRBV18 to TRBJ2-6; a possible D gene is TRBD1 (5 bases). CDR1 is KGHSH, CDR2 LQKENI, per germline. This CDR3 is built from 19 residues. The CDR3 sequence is CASSPFRSQGREGANVPTF. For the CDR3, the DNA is TGTGCCAGCTCACCATTTCGTTCGCAAGGTAGAGAAGGGGCCAACGTCCCGACTTTC. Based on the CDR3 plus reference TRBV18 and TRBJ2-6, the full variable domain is NAGVMQNPRHLVRRRGQEARLRCSPMKGHSHVYWYRQLPEEGLKFMVYLQKENIIDESGMPKERFSAEFPKEGPSILRIQQVVRGDSAAYFCASSPFRSQGREGANVPTFGAGSRLTVL.

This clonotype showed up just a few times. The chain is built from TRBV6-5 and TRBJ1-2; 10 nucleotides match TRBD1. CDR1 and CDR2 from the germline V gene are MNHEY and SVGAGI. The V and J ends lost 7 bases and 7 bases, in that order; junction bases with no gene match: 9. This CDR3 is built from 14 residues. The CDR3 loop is CASNTGTGASGYTF. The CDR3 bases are TGTGCCAGCAATACCGGGACAGGGGCCAGTGGCTACACCTTC.

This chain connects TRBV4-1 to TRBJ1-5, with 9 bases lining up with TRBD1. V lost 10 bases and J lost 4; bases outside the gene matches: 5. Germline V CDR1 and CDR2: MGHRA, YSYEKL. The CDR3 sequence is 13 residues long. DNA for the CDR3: TGCGCCACCGGGACAGGGTGGAATCAGCCCCAGCATTTT. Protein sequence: CATGTGWNQPQHF.

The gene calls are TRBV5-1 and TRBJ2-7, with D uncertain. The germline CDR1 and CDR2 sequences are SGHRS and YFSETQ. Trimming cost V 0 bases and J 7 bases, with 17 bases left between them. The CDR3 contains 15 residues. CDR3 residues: CASSLEGWAYNEQYF. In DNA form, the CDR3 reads TGCGCCAGCAGCTTGGAGGGTTGGGCCTACAATGAGCAGTACTTC.

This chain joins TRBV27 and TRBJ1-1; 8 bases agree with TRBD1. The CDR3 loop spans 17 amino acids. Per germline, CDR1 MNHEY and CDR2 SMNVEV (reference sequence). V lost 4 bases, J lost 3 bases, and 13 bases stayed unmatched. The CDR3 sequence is CASSSTYRGRRDTEAFF. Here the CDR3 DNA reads TGTGCCAGCAGTTCGACTTACAGGGGGAGAAGGGACACTGAAGCTTTCTTT.

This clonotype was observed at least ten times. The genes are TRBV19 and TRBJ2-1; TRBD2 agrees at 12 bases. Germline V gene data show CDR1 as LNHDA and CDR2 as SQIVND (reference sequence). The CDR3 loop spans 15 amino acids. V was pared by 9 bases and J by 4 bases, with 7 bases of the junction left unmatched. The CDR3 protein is CASSIGLAGYNEQFF. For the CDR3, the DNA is TGTGCCAGCAGCATCGGACTAGCGGGGTACAATGAGCAGTTCTTC.

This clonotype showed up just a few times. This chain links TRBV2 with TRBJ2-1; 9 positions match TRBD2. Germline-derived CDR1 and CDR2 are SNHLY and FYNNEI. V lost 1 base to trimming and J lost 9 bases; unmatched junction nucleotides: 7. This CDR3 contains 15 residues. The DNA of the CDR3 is TGTGCCAGCAGTGAAGGGCTAGCGGGATCGGGTGAGCAGTTCTTC. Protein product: CASSEGLAGSGEQFF.

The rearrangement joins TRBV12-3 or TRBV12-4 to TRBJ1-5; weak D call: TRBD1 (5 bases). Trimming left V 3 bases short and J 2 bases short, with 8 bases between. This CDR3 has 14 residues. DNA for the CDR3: TGTGCCAGCAGTTTTAGGGACCGCAATCAGCCCCAGCATTTT. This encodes CASSFRDRNQPQHF.

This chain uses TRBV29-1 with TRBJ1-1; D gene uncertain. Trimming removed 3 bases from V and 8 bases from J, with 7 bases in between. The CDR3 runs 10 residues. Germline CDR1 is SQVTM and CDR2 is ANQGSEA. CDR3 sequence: CSVDWEEAFF. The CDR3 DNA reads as TGCAGCGTTGATTGGGAAGAAGCTTTCTTT. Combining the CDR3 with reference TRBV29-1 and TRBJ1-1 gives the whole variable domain SAVISQKPSRDICQRGTSLTIQCQVDSQVTMMFWYRQQPGQSLTLIATANQGSEATYESGFVIDKFPISRPNLTFSTLTVSNMSPEDSSIYLCSVDWEEAFFGQGTRLTVV.

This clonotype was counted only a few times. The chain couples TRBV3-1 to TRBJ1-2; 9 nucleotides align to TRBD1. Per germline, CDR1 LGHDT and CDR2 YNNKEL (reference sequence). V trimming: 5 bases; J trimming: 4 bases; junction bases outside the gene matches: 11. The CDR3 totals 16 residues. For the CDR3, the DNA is TGTGCCAGCAGCTCCGGGACAGGGTCTTATGGCTATGGCTACACCTTC. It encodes CASSSGTGSYGYGYTF.

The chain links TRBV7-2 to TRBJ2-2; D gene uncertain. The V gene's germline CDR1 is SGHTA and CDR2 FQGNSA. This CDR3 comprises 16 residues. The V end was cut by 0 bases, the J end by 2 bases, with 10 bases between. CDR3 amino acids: CASSLARRLNTGELFF. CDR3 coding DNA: TGTGCCAGCAGCTTAGCGCGTAGGCTTAACACCGGGGAGCTGTTTTTT.

CDR3 bases: TGCGCCAGCAGCCAAGGGACTCGATCCTACGAGCAGTACTTC. Residues: CASSQGTRSYEQYF. The rearrangement uses TRBV4-1 and TRBJ2-7, with D perhaps matching TRBD2 (5 bases). The CDR3 is 14 residues long. CDR1 is MGHRA, CDR2 YSYEKL, per germline. Trimming stripped 1 base from V and 1 base from J, with 8 bases between.

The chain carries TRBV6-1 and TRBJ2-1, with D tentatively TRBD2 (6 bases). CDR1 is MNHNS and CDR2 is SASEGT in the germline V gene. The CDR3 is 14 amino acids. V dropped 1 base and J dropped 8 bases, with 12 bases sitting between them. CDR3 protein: CASSEGLAIDEQFF. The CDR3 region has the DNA TGTGCCAGCAGTGAAGGGCTAGCGATCGATGAGCAGTTCTTC.

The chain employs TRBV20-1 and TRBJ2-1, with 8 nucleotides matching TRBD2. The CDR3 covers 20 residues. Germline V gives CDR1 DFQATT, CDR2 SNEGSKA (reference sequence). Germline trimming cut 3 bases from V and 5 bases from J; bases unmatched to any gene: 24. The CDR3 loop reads CSARPYRINVGTSLNNEQFF. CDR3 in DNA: TGCAGTGCTAGGCCCTACCGCATCAACGTCGGGACTAGTCTAAACAATGAGCAGTTCTTC.

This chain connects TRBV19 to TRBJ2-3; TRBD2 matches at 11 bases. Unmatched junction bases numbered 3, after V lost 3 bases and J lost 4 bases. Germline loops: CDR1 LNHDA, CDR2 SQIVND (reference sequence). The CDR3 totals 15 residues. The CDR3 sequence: CASSITSGSADTQYF. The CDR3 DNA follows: TGTGCCAGTAGTATCACTAGCGGGAGTGCAGATACGCAGTATTTT. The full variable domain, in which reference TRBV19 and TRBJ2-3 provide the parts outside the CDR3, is DGGITQSPKYLFRKEGQNVTLSCEQNLNHDAMYWYRQDPGQGLRLIYYSQIVNDFQKGDIAEGYSVSREKKESFPLTVTSAQKNPTAFYLCASSITSGSADTQYFGPGTRLTVL.

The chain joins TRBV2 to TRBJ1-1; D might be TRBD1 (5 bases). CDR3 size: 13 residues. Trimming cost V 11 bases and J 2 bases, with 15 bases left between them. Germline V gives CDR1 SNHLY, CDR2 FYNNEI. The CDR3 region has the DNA TGTGCCCGCACCCCGGGACTTAACACTGAAGCTTTCTTT. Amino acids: CARTPGLNTEAFF.

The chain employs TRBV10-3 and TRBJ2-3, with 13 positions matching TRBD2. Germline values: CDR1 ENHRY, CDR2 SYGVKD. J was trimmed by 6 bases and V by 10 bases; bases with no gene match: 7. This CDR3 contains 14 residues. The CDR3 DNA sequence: TGTGCCACGACCACTAGCGGGGGGGCCGATACGCAGTATTTT. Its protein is CATTTSGGADTQYF.

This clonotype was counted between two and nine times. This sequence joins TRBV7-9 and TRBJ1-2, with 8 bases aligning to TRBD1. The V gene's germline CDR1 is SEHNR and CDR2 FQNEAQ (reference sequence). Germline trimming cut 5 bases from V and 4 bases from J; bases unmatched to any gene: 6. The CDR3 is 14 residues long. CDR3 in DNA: TGTGCCAGCAGCACACAGGGGGAGTTCTATGGCTACACCTTC. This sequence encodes CASSTQGEFYGYTF.

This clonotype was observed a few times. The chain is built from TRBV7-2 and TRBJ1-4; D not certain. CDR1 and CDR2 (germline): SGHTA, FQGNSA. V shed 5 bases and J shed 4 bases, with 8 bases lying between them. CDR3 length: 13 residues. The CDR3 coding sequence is TGTGCCAGCAGCATCCGGGATAATGAAAAACTGTTTTTT. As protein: CASSIRDNEKLFF.

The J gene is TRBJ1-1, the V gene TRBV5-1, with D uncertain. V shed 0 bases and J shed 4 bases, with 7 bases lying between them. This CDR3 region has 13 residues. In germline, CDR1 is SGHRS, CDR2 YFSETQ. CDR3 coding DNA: TGCGCCAGCAGCTTGGACGGATTCACTGAAGCTTTCTTT. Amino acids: CASSLDGFTEAFF.

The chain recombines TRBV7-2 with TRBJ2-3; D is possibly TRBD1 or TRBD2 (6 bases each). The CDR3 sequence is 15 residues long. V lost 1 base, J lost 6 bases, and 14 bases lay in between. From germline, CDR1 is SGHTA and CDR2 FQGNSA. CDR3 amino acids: CASSLGGGMIDTQYF. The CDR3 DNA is TGTGCCAGCAGCTTAGGAGGGGGGATGATCGATACGCAGTATTTT.

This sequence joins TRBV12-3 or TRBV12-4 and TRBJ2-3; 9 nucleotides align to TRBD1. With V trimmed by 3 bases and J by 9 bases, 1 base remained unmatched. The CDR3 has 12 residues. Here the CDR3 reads CASSLGTGTQYF. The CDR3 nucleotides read TGTGCCAGCAGTTTGGGGACAGGGACGCAGTATTTT.